This T cell receptor beta chain comes out of a study of CD8 T cells in Susac syndrome. The CDR3 has 13 residues. Germline assignment: CDR1 SQVTM and CDR2 ANQGSEA. The ends were cut back, 6 bases at V and 5 bases at J, with 16 bases in the middle. It was with random hexamers that 0.5 to 1 ug RNA was reverse transcribed. TCRdb processed the immunoSEQ multiplex PCR reads anew with MiXCR; each CDR3 protein has one entry. The repertoire holds about 150,000 distinct CDR3 sequences, with around 96% as singletons. The chain couples TRBV29-1 to TRBJ2-5; TRBD2 is a possible D gene (5 bases). The clonotype was recovered from a human donor with Susac syndrome. Sequencing was performed on CD4+ T cells from PBMCs. The CDR3 DNA reads as TGCAGCGTCCGGGCTGGGCCGGGGGAGACCCAGTACTTC. Protein: CSVRAGPGETQYF.